This passage covers 2 T cell receptor beta chains from one sample sequenced in a study of CD8 T cells in Susac syndrome. RNA, at roughly 0.45 to 1 ug, was reverse transcribed with random hexamers. Each CDR3 protein gets one entry after TCRdb re-called the immunoSEQ multiplex PCR reads with MiXCR. The table lists 45,000 or so distinct CDR3 sequences, more than 85% of them singletons, with 0.5% to 0.6% in the top ten. The sample comprised CD8+ T cells from PBMCs. These TCRs come from a human donor in good health.

This chain connects TRBV27 to TRBJ2-3, with D possibly matching TRBD2 (6 bases). CDR1 and CDR2 (germline): MNHEY, SMNVEV (reference sequence). Trimming removed 5 bases from V and 4 bases from J, with 13 bases in between. The CDR3 sequence is 14 residues long. The CDR3 is CASSPGSSADTQYF. CDR3 DNA sequence: TGTGCCAGCAGTCCCGGGAGTTCGGCAGATACGCAGTATTTT.

The rearrangement uses TRBV15 and TRBJ2-2; 8 positions agree with TRBD1. The CDR3 sequence is 15 residues long. The J segment lost 4 bases and the V segment lost 3 bases, leaving 4 bases of the junction unmatched. The germline CDR1 and CDR2 sequences are LNHNV and YYDKDF (reference sequence). CDR3 in amino acids: CATSSPTGVTGELFF. The CDR3 nucleotides read TGTGCCACCAGCAGCCCGACAGGGGTCACCGGGGAGCTGTTTTTT.